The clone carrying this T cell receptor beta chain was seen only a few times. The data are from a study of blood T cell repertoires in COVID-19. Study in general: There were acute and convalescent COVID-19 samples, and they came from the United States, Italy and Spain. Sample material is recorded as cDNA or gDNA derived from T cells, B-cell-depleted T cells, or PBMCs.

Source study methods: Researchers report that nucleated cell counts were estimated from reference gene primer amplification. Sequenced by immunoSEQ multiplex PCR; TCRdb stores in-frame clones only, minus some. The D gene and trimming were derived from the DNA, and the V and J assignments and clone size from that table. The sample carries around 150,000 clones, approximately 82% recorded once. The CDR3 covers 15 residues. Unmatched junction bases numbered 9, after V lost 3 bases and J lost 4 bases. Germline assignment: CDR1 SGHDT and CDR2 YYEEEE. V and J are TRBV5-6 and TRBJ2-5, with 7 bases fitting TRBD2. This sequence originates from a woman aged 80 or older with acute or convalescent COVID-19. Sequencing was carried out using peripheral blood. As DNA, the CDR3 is TGTGCCAGCAGCTCCGCCGGCGGGAGAGTAGAGACCCAGTACTTC. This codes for CASSSAGGRVETQYF.